This entry lists 11 T cell receptor beta chains sequenced from one sample in a study of cytomegalovirus exposure and HLA in healthy donors. Use of 60 Vbeta and 13 Jbeta primers characterized the PCR. TCRdb's table, derived via immunoSEQ multiplex PCR, lists solely in-frame clones and lacks some. This sample has some 120,000 clones, with over 65% found just once. The sequenced material came from PBMCs. The receptors were sampled from a woman aged 40 to 50 in good health and CMV-seronegative.

The chain uses TRBV11-2 and TRBJ1-6, with D possibly TRBD1 on 6 matching bases. V dropped 5 bases and J dropped 3 bases, with 11 bases sitting between them. Per the germline V gene, CDR1 is SGHAT and CDR2 is FQNNGV. This CDR3 spans 15 amino acids. CDR3 coding DNA: TGTGCCAGCAGCCCACTGGGACACTATAATTCACCCCTCCACTTT. Translated: CASSPLGHYNSPLHF.

This clone was seen more than once but under ten times. At one boundary the junction diverges from the germline segment, which might be a read error. The chain couples TRBV4-3 to TRBJ2-6; D possibly corresponds to TRBD1 (5 bases). This CDR3 spans 13 amino acids. The germline V gene has CDR1 LGHNA and CDR2 YSLEER. DNA of the CDR3: TGCGCCAGCAGGGCTGCTGGGGCCAACGGCCTGACTTTC. This sequence encodes CASRAAGANGLTF.

The chain joins TRBV6-5 to TRBJ1-2; TRBD1 aligns across 8 bases. From germline, CDR1 is MNHEY and CDR2 SVGAGI. With 7 bases clipped from V and 8 bases from J, the junction kept 9 bases outside the gene matches. The CDR3 spans 13 residues. The CDR3 here is CASKRQGTWGYTF. Here the CDR3 DNA reads TGTGCCAGCAAACGACAGGGGACGTGGGGCTACACCTTC.

The chain couples TRBV5-1 to TRBJ2-5, with D tentatively TRBD2 (5 bases). Germline CDR1 reads SGHRS; CDR2 reads YFSETQ. The CDR3 is 15 residues long. V lost 0 bases and J lost 4, with 13 bases in between. The CDR3 is CASSLVGNAGETQYF. The CDR3 nucleotides read TGCGCCAGCAGCTTGGTGGGAAATGCGGGAGAGACCCAGTACTTC.

The chain uses TRBV21-1 and TRBJ1-4; TRBD1 was called by the table and not checked on the DNA. TRBV21-1 is reported as a pseudogene. The CDR3 is made up of 19 amino acids. The CDR3 DNA reads as TGTGCCAGCAGCAAAGGTATCTTTCGTGGTTGGCAGGGGGTCGAAAAACTGTTTTTT. Protein product: CASSKGIFRGWQGVEKLFF.

The chain is built from TRBV5-6 and TRBJ2-1; 9 nucleotides line up with TRBD2. With V trimmed by 5 bases and J by 1 base, 10 bases remained unmatched. Germline CDR1 is SGHDT and CDR2 is YYEEEE. The CDR3 length is 17 residues. The CDR3 sequence is CASRATLAGLSYNEQFF. In nucleotides, the CDR3 is TGTGCCAGCAGGGCCACACTAGCGGGTCTTTCCTACAATGAGCAGTTCTTC.

The rearrangement joins TRBV5-1 to TRBJ2-1, with D maybe TRBD2 (5 bases). Trimming removed 0 bases from V and 0 bases from J, with 19 bases in between. The CDR3 covers 19 residues. CDR1 and CDR2 (germline): SGHRS, YFSETQ. CDR3 protein: CASSLGLAWQVSSYNEQFF. DNA of the CDR3: TGCGCCAGCAGCTTGGGTTTAGCGTGGCAGGTCAGCTCCTACAATGAGCAGTTCTTC.

The V call is TRBV11-2, the J call TRBJ2-1, with 9 bases matching TRBD2. The CDR3 runs to 15 residues. The trim removed 1 base at V and 3 bases at J, leaving 1 base unmatched. CDR1 is SGHAT, CDR2 FQNNGV, per germline. CDR3 nucleotides: TGTGCCAGCAGCTTAGTTAGCGGGGGCTACAATGAGCAGTTCTTC. Its translation: CASSLVSGGYNEQFF.

This chain uses TRBV5-1 with TRBJ2-3, with 8 bases identical to TRBD1. V lost 6 bases and J lost 2; bases outside the gene matches: 8. The CDR3 covers 15 residues. In germline, CDR1 is SGHRS, CDR2 YFSETQ. CDR3 amino acids: CASTGTGISTDTQYF. CDR3 nucleotide sequence: TGCGCCAGCACCGGGACAGGCATTTCCACAGATACGCAGTATTTT.

In DNA form, the CDR3 reads TGTGCCATCAGTGAGTCCGGGGTCGGTGGCAATCAGCCCCAGCATTTT. Translation: CAISESGVGGNQPQHF. This rearrangement joins TRBV10-3 to TRBJ1-5; D remains ambiguous. Germline CDR1 ENHRY, CDR2 SYGVKD. V gave up 0 bases and J gave up 2 bases, with 11 bases separating them. CDR3 size: 16 residues.

This clone was observed a handful of times. The J gene is TRBJ2-2, the V gene TRBV11-2; perhaps TRBD1 as D (6 bases). The V gene lost 0 bases and the J gene lost 5 bases, with 16 bases spanning the gap. The CDR3 loop spans 17 amino acids. CDR1 SGHAT and CDR2 FQNNGV come from the germline V gene. The CDR3 protein is CASSLELVTGWTGELFF. CDR3 DNA: TGTGCCAGCAGCTTAGAGTTGGTCACAGGGTGGACCGGGGAGCTGTTTTTT.